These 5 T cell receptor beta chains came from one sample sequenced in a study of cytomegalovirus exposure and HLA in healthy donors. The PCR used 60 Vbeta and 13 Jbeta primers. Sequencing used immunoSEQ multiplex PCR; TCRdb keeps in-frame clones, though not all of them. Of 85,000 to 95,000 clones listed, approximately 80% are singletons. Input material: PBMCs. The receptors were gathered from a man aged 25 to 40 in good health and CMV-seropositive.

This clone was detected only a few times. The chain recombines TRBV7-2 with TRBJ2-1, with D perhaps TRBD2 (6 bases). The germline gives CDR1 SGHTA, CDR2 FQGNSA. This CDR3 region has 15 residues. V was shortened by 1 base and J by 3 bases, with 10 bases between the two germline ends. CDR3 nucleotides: TGTGCCAGCAGCTTAGGTGGTAGCGGCTACAATGAGCAGTTCTTC. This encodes CASSLGGSGYNEQFF.

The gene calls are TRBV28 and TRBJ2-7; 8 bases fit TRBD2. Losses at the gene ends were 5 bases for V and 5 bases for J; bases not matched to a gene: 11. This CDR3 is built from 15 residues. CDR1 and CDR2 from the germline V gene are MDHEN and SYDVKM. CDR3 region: CASSPQGLGTHEQYF. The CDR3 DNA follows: TGTGCCAGCAGTCCTCAGGGACTAGGAACCCACGAGCAGTACTTC.

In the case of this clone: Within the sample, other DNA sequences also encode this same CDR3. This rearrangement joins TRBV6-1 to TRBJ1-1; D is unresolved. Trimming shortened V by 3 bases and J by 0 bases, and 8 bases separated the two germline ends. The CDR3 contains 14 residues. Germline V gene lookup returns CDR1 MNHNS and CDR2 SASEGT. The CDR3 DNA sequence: TGTGCCAGCAGTGAGAACACATTGAACACTGAAGCTTTCTTT. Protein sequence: CASSENTLNTEAFF.

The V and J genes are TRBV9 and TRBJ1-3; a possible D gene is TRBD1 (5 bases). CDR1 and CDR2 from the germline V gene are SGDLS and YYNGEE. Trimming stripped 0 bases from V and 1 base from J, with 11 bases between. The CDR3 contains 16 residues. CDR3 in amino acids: CASSVGPPGSGNTIYF. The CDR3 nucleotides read TGTGCCAGCAGCGTAGGCCCCCCAGGGTCTGGAAACACCATATATTTT.

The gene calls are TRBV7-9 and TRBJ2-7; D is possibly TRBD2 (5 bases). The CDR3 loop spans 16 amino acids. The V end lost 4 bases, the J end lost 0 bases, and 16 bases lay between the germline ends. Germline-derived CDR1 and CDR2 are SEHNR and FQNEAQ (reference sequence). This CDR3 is CASSSAPRARSYEQYF. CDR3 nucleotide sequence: TGTGCCAGCAGCTCCGCTCCGCGGGCCCGCTCCTACGAGCAGTACTTC.